The rows below give T cell receptor beta chains drawn from one sample of a study of beta chain features in type 1 diabetes. Some clones are missing from TCRdb's copy, which holds only in-frame ones; the method was immunoSEQ multiplex PCR. Of 330,000 or so clones listed, about 19% are singletons. The sample was naive CD4+ T cells from blood. These receptor sequences come from a woman aged 18-29 years in good health. The CDR3 runs from the conserved cysteine through the conserved F or W. D genes are given only for firm matches. The size entry is marked missing in some rows and otherwise reads once, few, many or a size class.

V gene	D gene	J gene	clone size	CDR3 protein	CDR3 DNA
TRBV5-1	NA	TRBJ1-1	few	CASSLALGMNTEAFF	TGCGCCAGCAGCTTGGCCCTGGGCATGAACACTGAAGCTTTCTTT
TRBV4-3	TRBD2	TRBJ2-1	NA	CASSRLTSGAYNEQFF	TGCGCCAGCAGCCGCTTGACTAGCGGCGCCTACAATGAGCAGTTCTTC
TRBV14	NA	TRBJ2-5	NA	CASSLEETQYF	TGTGCCAGCAGCCTCGAAGAGACCCAGTACTTC
TRBV4-1	NA	TRBJ2-7	few	CASSQERDSYEQYF	TGCGCCAGCAGCCAAGAGCGGGACTCCTACGAGCAGTACTTC
TRBV2	TRBD2	TRBJ2-7	NA	CASSVGTSGSFYEQYF	TGTGCCAGCAGTGTGGGGACTAGCGGGAGTTTTTACGAGCAGTACTTC
TRBV18	NA	TRBJ2-1	few	CASSPTIPVGGLTYNEQFF	TGTGCCAGCTCACCTACCATTCCAGTCGGCGGTCTTACCTACAATGAGCAGTTCTTC
TRBV5-1	TRBD1	TRBJ2-1	NA	CASSSSGTGGQGRNSYNEQFF	TGCGCCAGCAGTTCTTCCGGGACAGGGGGCCAAGGGAGAAACTCCTACAATGAGCAGTTCTTC
TRBV18	NA	TRBJ2-3	NA	CASSPPGSSTDTQYF	TGTGCCAGCTCACCTCCGGGATCTAGCACAGATACGCAGTATTTT
TRBV18	NA	TRBJ2-5	NA	CASSPTEQETQYF	TGTGCCAGCTCACCGACAGAACAAGAGACCCAGTACTTC
TRBV2	NA	TRBJ1-5	NA	CASRGHGNQPQHF	TGTGCCAGCAGGGGGCACGGCAATCAGCCCCAGCATTTT
TRBV7-6	NA	TRBJ1-6	NA	CASSLGGGDSPLHF	TGTGCCAGCAGCTTAGGAGGAGGGGATTCACCCCTCCACTTT
TRBV30	TRBD1	TRBJ2-7	NA	CAWRAGQGLAYEQYF	TGTGCCTGGAGGGCAGGACAGGGTTTAGCATACGAGCAGTACTTC
TRBV9	NA	TRBJ2-3	few	CASSPRLGSGTDTQYF	TGTGCCAGCAGCCCCCGACTAGGTTCGGGCACAGATACGCAGTATTTT
TRBV18	TRBD1	TRBJ1-2	NA	CASSPTRQGNGYTF	TGTGCCAGCTCACCCACCCGACAGGGGAATGGCTACACCTTC
TRBV19	NA	TRBJ2-4	NA	CASSINGNENIQYF	TGTGCCAGTAGTATAAACGGGAATGAAAACATTCAGTACTTC
TRBV5-1	NA	TRBJ2-7	few	CASSLSTSRLYEQYF	TGCGCCAGCAGCTTGTCCACTAGCAGATTATACGAGCAGTACTTC
TRBV25-1	NA	TRBJ2-3	few	CASSAARLGLSTDTQYF	TGTGCCAGCAGTGCCGCCCGACTCGGCCTAAGCACAGATACGCAGTATTTT
TRBV7-9	NA	TRBJ2-7	few	CASSVSSYEQYF	TGTGCCAGCAGCGTCAGTTCCTACGAGCAGTACTTC
TRBV9	TRBD2	TRBJ2-7	NA	CASSVGGRLAGLYEQYF	TGTGCCAGCAGCGTAGGGGGCAGACTAGCGGGGCTCTACGAGCAGTACTTC
TRBV15	NA	TRBJ1-5	NA	CATSRVWGLLNQPQHF	TGTGCCACCAGCAGAGTGTGGGGACTCCTGAATCAGCCCCAGCATTTT
TRBV5-1	NA	TRBJ2-7	NA	CASSSTYEQYF	TGCGCCAGCAGCTCAACCTACGAGCAGTACTTC
TRBV7-2	NA	TRBJ1-5	NA	CASSLAGHQPQHF	TGTGCCAGCAGCTTAGCTGGCCATCAGCCCCAGCATTTT
TRBV30	NA	TRBJ1-1	NA	CAWSVGRNTEAFF	TGTGCCTGGAGCGTGGGGCGAAACACTGAAGCTTTCTTT
TRBV5-1	TRBD1	TRBJ2-7	few	CASSWGQGAPHEQYF	TGCGCCAGCAGCTGGGGCCAGGGGGCTCCCCACGAGCAGTACTTC
TRBV7-2	NA	TRBJ2-3	NA	CASTLSSTDTQYF	TGTGCCAGCACCCTGAGTAGCACAGATACGCAGTATTTT
TRBV7-3	NA	TRBJ2-5	NA	CASSLMGTPEETQYF	TGTGCCAGCAGCTTAATGGGGACACCCGAAGAGACCCAGTACTTC
TRBV9	NA	TRBJ2-3	few	CASSPSGRGSTDTQYF	TGTGCCAGCAGCCCCTCGGGCCGGGGGAGCACAGATACGCAGTATTTT
TRBV30	TRBD1	TRBJ1-2	NA	CAWRRAGGSDGYTF	TGTGCCTGGAGACGGGCAGGGGGCAGCGATGGCTACACCTTC
TRBV9	NA	TRBJ2-5	few	CASSVSVSTGVETQYF	TGTGCCAGCAGCGTGTCGGTTTCTACGGGGGTCGAGACCCAGTACTTC
TRBV30	NA	TRBJ1-2	few	CAWRAGTYGYTF	TGTGCCTGGAGGGCGGGGACCTATGGCTACACCTTC
TRBV7-2	TRBD2	TRBJ2-1	NA	CASEERGTYNEQFF	TGTGCCAGCGAGGAGCGGGGCACCTACAATGAGCAGTTCTTC
TRBV30	TRBD1	TRBJ1-2	few	CAWSIGQGGHNTF	TGTGCCTGGAGCATTGGACAGGGAGGTCATAACACCTTC
TRBV20-1	NA	TRBJ2-5	NA	CSARVWDTQYF	TGCAGTGCTAGAGTTTGGGACACGCAGTACTTC
TRBV4-1	TRBD1	TRBJ2-6	NA	CASSQSSGGRSGANVLTF	TGCGCCAGCAGCCAGTCGTCAGGGGGACGCTCTGGGGCCAACGTCCTGACTTTC
TRBV7-2	TRBD1	TRBJ1-4	NA	CASSSAGTGHRKLFF	TGTGCCAGCAGCTCAGCCGGGACAGGGCATAGGAAACTGTTTTTT
TRBV30	NA	TRBJ2-3	NA	CAWSTTSDTQYF	TGTGCCTGGAGTACGACATCTGATACGCAGTATTTT
TRBV11-2	TRBD1	TRBJ2-7	NA	CASSLARTGFHEQYF	TGTGCCAGCAGCTTAGCCCGGACAGGGTTTCACGAGCAGTACTTC
TRBV29-1	NA	TRBJ1-2	NA	CSVDPPGGLGYTF	TGCAGCGTTGATCCCCCGGGGGGTCTCGGCTACACCTTC
TRBV28	TRBD1	TRBJ1-1	few	CASSSGQGGTEAFF	TGTGCCAGCAGTTCTGGACAGGGTGGCACTGAAGCTTTCTTT
TRBV6-5	NA	TRBJ2-7	NA	CASSYSRDTYEQYF	TGTGCCAGCAGTTACTCGAGGGACACCTACGAGCAGTACTTC
TRBV29-1	TRBD1	TRBJ2-3	few	CSVEDPNRGGQYF	TGCAGCGTTGAAGATCCCAACAGGGGTGGGCAGTATTTT
TRBV4-3	TRBD2	TRBJ2-3	NA	CASSHRTGGDTQYF	TGCGCCAGCAGCCACCGAACCGGGGGGGATACGCAGTATTTT